This T cell receptor (beta chain) was profiled in a study of human T cells and chemical hapten exposure. This clonotype has ten or more counts. The antigen remains undetermined. Study-level findings and limits: Counts of TCRs above 1 in 1000 frequency stayed unchanged with DPC sensitization.

The CDR3 extends over 11 amino acids. Germline V CDR1 and CDR2: DFQATT, SNEGSKA (reference sequence). The ends were cut back, 7 bases at V and 6 bases at J, with 10 bases in the middle. A single record per CDR3 protein comes from TCRdb applying MiXCR to the RACE reads. There are around 100,000 distinct CDR3 sequences in the sample; 10% to 14% occur only once, and under 4% lies in the top ten. The time point: pre-sensitization, week 0. The treatment was: therapeutic diphenylcyclopropenone sensitization with weekly scalp DPC. The origin of this receptor is a woman aged 55-75 years with alopecia areata. Some clones in this sample may be carry-over from other donors' samples. This chain uses TRBV20-1 with TRBJ2-1, with a possible D match to TRBD2 (6 bases). Specimen: whole blood, collected in connection with sensitization to the hapten diphenylcyclopropenone (DPC). The CDR3 DNA reads TGCAGTGGTAGGGGAGGCAATGAGCAGTTCTTC. Translation: CSGRGGNEQFF.